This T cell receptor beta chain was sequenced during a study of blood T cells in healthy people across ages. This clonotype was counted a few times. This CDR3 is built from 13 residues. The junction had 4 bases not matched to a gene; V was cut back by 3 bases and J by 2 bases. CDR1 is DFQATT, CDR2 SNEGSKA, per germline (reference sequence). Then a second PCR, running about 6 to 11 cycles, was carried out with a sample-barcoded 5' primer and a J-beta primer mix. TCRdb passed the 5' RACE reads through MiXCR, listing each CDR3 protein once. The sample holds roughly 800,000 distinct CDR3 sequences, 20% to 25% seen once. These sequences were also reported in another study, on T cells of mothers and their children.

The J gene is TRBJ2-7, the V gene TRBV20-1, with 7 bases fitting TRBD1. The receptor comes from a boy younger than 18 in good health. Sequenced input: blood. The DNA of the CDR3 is TGCAGTGCTAGTTGGACAGGAGCCTACGAGCAGTACTTC. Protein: CSASWTGAYEQYF.